The source of this T cell receptor beta chain is a study of shared clonotypes between healthy human individuals. On the study more broadly: The donor group consisted of two women and a few men, aged 18 to 49.

Naive CD8 cells were CD45RO-negative, positively selected for CCR7, excluding terminally differentiated effector memory CD45RA+ cells. Clones were sequenced by immunoSEQ multiplex PCR, and TCRdb holds only the in-frame ones, with some missing. Of around 2.1 million clones detected, about 92% appear once; the ten largest clones hold around 1.7%. As regards this clone: What it binds is not known.

Germline CDR1 MNHNY, CDR2 SVGAGI (reference sequence). Trimming took off 5 bases at V and 5 bases at J, with 16 bases between the two ends. The CDR3 has 14 amino acids. Study-level findings and limits: It was observed that roughly 5% of naive CD4 clonotypes were shared across a few donors. There were few donors, and this limited the genetic and exposure-history diversity represented.

The sequenced sample was naive CD8+ T cells from PBMCs. This rearrangement joins TRBV6-6 to TRBJ2-7; D remains unclear. The TCR was taken from a man aged 18 to 29 in good health. Some clones in this sample may be carry-over from other donors' samples. The CDR3 sequence is CASSPVNSEDEQYF. The CDR3 nucleotides are TGTGCCAGCAGTCCCGTAAATTCCGAGGACGAGCAGTACTTC.